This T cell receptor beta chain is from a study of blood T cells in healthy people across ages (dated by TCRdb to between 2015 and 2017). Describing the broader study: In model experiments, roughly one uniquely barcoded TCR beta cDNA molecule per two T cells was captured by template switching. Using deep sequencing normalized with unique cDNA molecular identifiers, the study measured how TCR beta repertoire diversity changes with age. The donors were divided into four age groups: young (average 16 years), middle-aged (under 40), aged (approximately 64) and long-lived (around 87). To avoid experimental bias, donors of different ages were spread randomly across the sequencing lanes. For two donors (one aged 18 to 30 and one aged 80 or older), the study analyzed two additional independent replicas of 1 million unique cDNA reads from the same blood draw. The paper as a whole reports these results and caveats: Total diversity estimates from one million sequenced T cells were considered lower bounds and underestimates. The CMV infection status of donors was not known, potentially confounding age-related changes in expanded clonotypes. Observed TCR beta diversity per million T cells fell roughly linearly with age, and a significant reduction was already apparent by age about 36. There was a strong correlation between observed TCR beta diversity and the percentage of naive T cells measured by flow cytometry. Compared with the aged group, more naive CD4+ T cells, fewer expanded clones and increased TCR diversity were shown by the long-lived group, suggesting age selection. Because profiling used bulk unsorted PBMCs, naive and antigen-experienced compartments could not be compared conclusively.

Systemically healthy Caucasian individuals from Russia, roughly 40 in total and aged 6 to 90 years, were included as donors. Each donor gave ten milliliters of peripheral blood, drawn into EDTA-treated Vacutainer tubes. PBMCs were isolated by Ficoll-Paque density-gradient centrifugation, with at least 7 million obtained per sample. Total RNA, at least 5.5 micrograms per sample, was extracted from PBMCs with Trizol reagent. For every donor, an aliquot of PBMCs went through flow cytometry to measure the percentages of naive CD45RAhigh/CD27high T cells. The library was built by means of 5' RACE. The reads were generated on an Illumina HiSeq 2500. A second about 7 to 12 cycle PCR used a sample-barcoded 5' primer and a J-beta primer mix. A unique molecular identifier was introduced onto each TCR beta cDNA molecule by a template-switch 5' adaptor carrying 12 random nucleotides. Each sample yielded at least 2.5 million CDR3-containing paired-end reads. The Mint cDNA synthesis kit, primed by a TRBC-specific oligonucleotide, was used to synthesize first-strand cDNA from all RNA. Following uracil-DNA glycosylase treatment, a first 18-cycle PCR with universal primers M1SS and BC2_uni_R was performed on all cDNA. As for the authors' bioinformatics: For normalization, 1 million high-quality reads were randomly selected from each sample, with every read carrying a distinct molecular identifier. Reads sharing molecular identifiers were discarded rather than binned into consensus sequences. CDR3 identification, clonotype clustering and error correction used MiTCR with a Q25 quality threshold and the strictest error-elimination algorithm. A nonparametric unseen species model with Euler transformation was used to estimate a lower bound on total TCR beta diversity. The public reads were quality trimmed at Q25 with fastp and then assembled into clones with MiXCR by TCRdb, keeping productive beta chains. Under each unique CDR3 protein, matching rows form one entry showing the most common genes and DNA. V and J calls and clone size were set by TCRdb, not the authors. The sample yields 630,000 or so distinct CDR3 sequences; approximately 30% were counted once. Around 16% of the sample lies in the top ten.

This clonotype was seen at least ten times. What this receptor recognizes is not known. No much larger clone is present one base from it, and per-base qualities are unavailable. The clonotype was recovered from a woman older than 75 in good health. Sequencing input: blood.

The DNA is as follows: TGTGCTCTTAGCGGGGGAGCCAAAAACATTCAGTACTTC. Translated, this gives CALSGGAKNIQYF. The rearranged chain carries TRBV6-1 and TRBJ2-4, and 9 bases in between align with TRBD2. Its CDR3 holds 13 amino acids, cysteine through phenylalanine. This entry keeps only the CDR3 DNA: 39 bases, framed from base 1. Per the germline V gene, MNHNS is the CDR1 and SASEGT is the CDR2.